This TCR beta chain was captured in a study of T cells in Graves' hyperthyroidism and ophthalmopathy. Study as a whole: At the time of initial diagnosis and before any treatment, peripheral blood was collected.

The sample holds many counts of this clonotype. Its antigen remains unidentified. The CDR3 sequence is 17 residues long. Trimming took 2 bases from V and 4 from J, leaving 18 bases between them. Germline V CDR1 and CDR2: SGHDN, FVKESK. Uncontrolled infection, other autoimmune disease, pregnancy or lactation barred patients from enrollment. Whole-study results and caveats: A 13 V-J signature model discriminated ophthalmopathy versus stable hyperthyroidism. Also found in blood were most expanded thyroid clonotypes above 0.001.

RNA transcripts were the template for amplifying TCR beta CDR3 regions. In the first-round RT-PCR of the TCR CDR3, the HTBI primer set was used. Each CDR3 protein gets one entry after TCRdb re-called the multiplex PCR reads with MiXCR. The data show nearly 250,000 distinct CDR3 sequences, 16% seen once. Sequencing input: blood. V usage is TRBV14 and J usage is TRBJ2-1, with D perhaps TRBD2 (5 bases). The TCR sequence derives from a woman younger than 30 with Graves' ophthalmopathy. CDR3 amino acids: CASSQYIGLKSYNEQFF. DNA of the CDR3: TGTGCCAGCAGCCAATATATAGGACTGAAAAGTTACAATGAGCAGTTCTTC.